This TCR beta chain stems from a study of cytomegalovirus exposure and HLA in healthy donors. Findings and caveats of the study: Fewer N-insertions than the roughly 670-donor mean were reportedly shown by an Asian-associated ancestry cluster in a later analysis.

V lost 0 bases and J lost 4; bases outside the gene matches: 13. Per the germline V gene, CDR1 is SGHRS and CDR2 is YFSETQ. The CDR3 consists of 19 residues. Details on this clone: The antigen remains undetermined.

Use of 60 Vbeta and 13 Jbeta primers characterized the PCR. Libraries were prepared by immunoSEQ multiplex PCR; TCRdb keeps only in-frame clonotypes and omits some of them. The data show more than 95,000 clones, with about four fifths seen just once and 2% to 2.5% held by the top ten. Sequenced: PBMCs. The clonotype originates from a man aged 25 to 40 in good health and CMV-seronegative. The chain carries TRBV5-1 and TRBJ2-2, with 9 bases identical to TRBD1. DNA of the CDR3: TGCGCCAGCAGCTTGGCCGACAACTATGGGACAGGGCCCACCGGGGAGCTGTTTTTT. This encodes CASSLADNYGTGPTGELFF.